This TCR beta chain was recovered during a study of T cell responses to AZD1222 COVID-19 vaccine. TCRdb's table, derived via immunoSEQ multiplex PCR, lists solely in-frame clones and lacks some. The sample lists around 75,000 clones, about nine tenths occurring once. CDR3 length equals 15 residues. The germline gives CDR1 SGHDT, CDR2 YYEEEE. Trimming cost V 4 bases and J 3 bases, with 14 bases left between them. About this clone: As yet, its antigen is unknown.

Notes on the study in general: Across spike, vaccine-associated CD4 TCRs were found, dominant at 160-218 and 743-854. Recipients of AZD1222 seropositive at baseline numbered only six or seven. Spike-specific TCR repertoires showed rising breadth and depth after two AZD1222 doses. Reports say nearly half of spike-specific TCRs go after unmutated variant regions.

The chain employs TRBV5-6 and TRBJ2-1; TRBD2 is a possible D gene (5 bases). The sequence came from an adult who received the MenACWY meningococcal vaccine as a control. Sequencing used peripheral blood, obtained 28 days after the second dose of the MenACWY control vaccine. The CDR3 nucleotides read TGTGCCAGCAGCGATGAGGGATTAGACTACAATGAGCAGTTCTTC. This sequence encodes CASSDEGLDYNEQFF.